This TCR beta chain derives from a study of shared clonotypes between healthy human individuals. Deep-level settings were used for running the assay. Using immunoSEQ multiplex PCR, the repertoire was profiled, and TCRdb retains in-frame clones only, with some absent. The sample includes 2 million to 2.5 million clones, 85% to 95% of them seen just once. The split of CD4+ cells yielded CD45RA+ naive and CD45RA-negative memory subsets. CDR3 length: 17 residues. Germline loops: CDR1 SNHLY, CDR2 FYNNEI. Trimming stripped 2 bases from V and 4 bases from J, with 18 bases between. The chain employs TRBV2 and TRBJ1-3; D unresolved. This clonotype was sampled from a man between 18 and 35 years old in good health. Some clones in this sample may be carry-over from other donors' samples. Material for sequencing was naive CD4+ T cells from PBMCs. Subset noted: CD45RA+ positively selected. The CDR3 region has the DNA TGTGCCAGCAGTGAAATTGAAGGACGCGGGTTCGGAAACACCATATATTTT. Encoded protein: CASSEIEGRGFGNTIYF.